The 19 T cell receptor beta chains below all came from one sample that was sequenced in a study of cytomegalovirus exposure and HLA in healthy donors. Primers: 60 Vbeta forward and 13 Jbeta reverse. Data came from immunoSEQ multiplex PCR; TCRdb stores just in-frame clones and leaves some out. The table shows some 91,000 clones, with over 75% occurring only once. What was sequenced was PBMCs. These receptors originate from a man aged 40-55 years in good health and CMV-seronegative.

The CDR3 is CASRSEAPDTQYF. The DNA of the CDR3 is TGCGCCAGCAGGAGCGAGGCCCCCGATACGCAGTATTTT. V and J are TRBV5-1 and TRBJ2-3; D gene ambiguous. Germline V gene data show CDR1 as SGHRS and CDR2 as YFSETQ. Between the trimmed V and J ends, which lost 5 bases and 6 bases, there was a span of 13 bases. The CDR3 sequence is 13 residues long. Using reference TRBV5-1 and TRBJ2-3 for the parts outside the CDR3, the full variable domain is KAGVTQTPRYLIKTRGQQVTLSCSPISGHRSVSWYQQTPGQGLQFLFEYFSETQRNKGNFPGRFSGRQFSNSRSEMNVSTLELGDSALYLCASRSEAPDTQYFGPGTRLTVL.

The chain uses TRBV7-2 and TRBJ2-5, with D possibly being TRBD1 (5 bases). The V gene lost 0 bases and the J gene lost 4 bases, with 12 bases spanning the gap. The CDR3 is 15 residues long. Germline assignment: CDR1 SGHTA and CDR2 FQGNSA. The CDR3 coding sequence is TGTGCCAGCAGCTTAGCGTTGGCAGGGCGAGAGACCCAGTACTTC. As protein: CASSLALAGRETQYF.

This chain links TRBV7-9 with TRBJ1-6; weak D call: TRBD1 (6 bases). The length of the CDR3 is 15 residues. CDR1 and CDR2 from the germline V gene are SEHNR and FQNEAQ (reference sequence). Trimming removed 5 bases at V and 8 bases at J, with 16 bases between. CDR3 sequence: CASSPTRDNYSPLHF. The CDR3 nucleotides are TGTGCCAGCAGCCCAACCCGGGACAACTATTCACCCCTCCACTTT. The whole variable domain, remainder taken from reference TRBV7-9 and TRBJ1-6, is DTGVSQNPRHKITKRGQNVTFRCDPISEHNRLYWYRQTLGQGPEFLTYFQNEAQLEKSRLLSDRFSAERPKGSFSTLEIQRTEQGDSAMYLCASSPTRDNYSPLHFGNGTRLTVT.

The chain employs TRBV5-1 and TRBJ2-2; possible D gene TRBD1, 6 bases. With 0 bases removed from V and 2 bases from J, the gap between germline ends came to 14 bases. CDR1 SGHRS and CDR2 YFSETQ come from the germline V gene. CDR3 size: 17 residues. The CDR3 reads CASSLAGWDINTGELFF. CDR3 nucleotides: TGCGCCAGCAGCTTGGCGGGTTGGGACATCAACACCGGGGAGCTGTTTTTT.

This chain uses TRBV27 with TRBJ1-5; a weak D match, TRBD1 (6 bases). Germline CDR1 reads MNHEY; CDR2 reads SMNVEV (reference sequence). V was shortened by 2 bases and J by 7 bases, with 15 bases between the two germline ends. The length of the CDR3 is 15 residues. The CDR3 region is CASSLMAGVRQPQHF. The DNA of the CDR3 is TGTGCCAGCAGTTTAATGGCAGGGGTACGGCAGCCCCAGCATTTT.

This chain links TRBV5-1 with TRBJ1-1; D remains unclear. V was pared by 3 bases and J by 3 bases, with 12 bases between. The germline V gene has CDR1 SGHRS and CDR2 YFSETQ. The CDR3 extends over 14 amino acids. This CDR3 is CASSSPRGDTEAFF. In nucleotides, the CDR3 is TGCGCCAGCAGCTCCCCTCGGGGAGACACTGAAGCTTTCTTT. Variable domain in full (rest from reference TRBV5-1 and TRBJ1-1): KAGVTQTPRYLIKTRGQQVTLSCSPISGHRSVSWYQQTPGQGLQFLFEYFSETQRNKGNFPGRFSGRQFSNSRSEMNVSTLELGDSALYLCASSSPRGDTEAFFGQGTRLTVV.

The chain joins TRBV7-3 to TRBJ2-1; unclear D gene. Germline V gene sequence: CDR1 SGHTA, CDR2 FQGTGA. V was pared by 3 bases and J by 1 base, with 10 bases between. This CDR3 has 15 amino acids. In nucleotides, the CDR3 is TGTGCCAGCAGCTTCGGAGACGGTTCCTACAATGAGCAGTTCTTC. This codes for CASSFGDGSYNEQFF.

The chain carries TRBV5-6 and TRBJ1-2; TRBD1 agrees at 7 bases. The CDR3 consists of 13 residues. CDR1 SGHDT and CDR2 YYEEEE come from the germline V gene. With V trimmed by 4 bases and J by 7 bases, 7 bases remained unmatched. The CDR3 DNA is TGTGCCAGCAGCCCGACAGGGTTCGGTGGCTACACCTTC. Translated: CASSPTGFGGYTF.

CDR3 DNA: TGTGCCTGGAGCATGGTGGGGCCCGGCGCTGGAAACACCATATATTTT. This gives the protein CAWSMVGPGAGNTIYF. The chain employs TRBV30 and TRBJ1-3; the D gene is possibly TRBD1 (5 bases). Germline CDR1 and CDR2: GTSNPN and SVGIG (reference sequence). This CDR3 comprises 16 residues. The germline V and J ends were trimmed by 3 bases and 2 bases, with 17 bases remaining between them.

This clone was counted once. This rearrangement joins TRBV6-5 to TRBJ2-7; maybe TRBD1 (5 bases). CDR1 MNHEY and CDR2 SVGAGI come from the germline V gene. V was pared by 10 bases and J by 0 bases, with 19 bases between. This CDR3 comprises 15 residues. This chain's CDR3 is CATIQSRVSSYEQYF. In DNA form, the CDR3 reads TGTGCCACGATCCAATCCAGGGTCAGCTCCTACGAGCAGTACTTC.

The V call is TRBV5-1, the J call TRBJ2-1, with D possibly matching TRBD1 (5 bases). The CDR3 has 15 residues. The germline CDR1 and CDR2 sequences are SGHRS and YFSETQ. V lost 2 bases, J lost 7 bases, and 16 bases lay in between. CDR3 protein: CASSFRGTGLNEQFF. CDR3 DNA: TGCGCCAGCAGCTTTAGGGGTACAGGATTGAATGAGCAGTTCTTC.

The V gene is TRBV5-1, the J gene TRBJ2-1; no reliable D call. Germline V gives CDR1 SGHRS, CDR2 YFSETQ. CDR3 length equals 15 residues. V was cut by 4 bases and J by 0 bases, with 11 bases left in between. CDR3 bases: TGCGCCAGCAGCGATACGGGTGGCTCCTACAATGAGCAGTTCTTC. Protein product: CASSDTGGSYNEQFF.

This chain links TRBV27 with TRBJ2-2; a possible D gene is TRBD2 (5 bases). Germline values: CDR1 MNHEY, CDR2 SMNVEV (reference sequence). This CDR3 is built from 13 residues. V was shortened by 5 bases and J by 7 bases, with 11 bases between the two germline ends. CDR3 region: CASSPRVVGELFF. CDR3 coding DNA: TGTGCCAGCAGTCCGAGGGTGGTCGGGGAGCTGTTTTTT.

This clone has just a few counts. This rearrangement joins TRBV6-1 to TRBJ1-5, with a weak D call TRBD1 (5 bases). The CDR3 covers 14 residues. Trimming pared 3 bases from V and 9 bases from J, leaving 15 bases between. Per germline, CDR1 MNHNS and CDR2 SASEGT. CDR3 residues: CASSDQGSVGPQHF. The CDR3 nucleotides are TGTGCCAGCAGTGACCAGGGTAGTGTAGGGCCCCAGCATTTT.

This sequence joins TRBV5-4 and TRBJ1-5; D unresolved. The CDR3 loop spans 14 amino acids. V was cut by 1 base and J by 0 bases, with 5 bases left in between. Germline V lookup: CDR1 SGHNT, CDR2 YYREEE (reference sequence). The CDR3 region has the DNA TGTGCCAGCAGCTTGAGAGGTAGCAATCAGCCCCAGCATTTT. Amino acid sequence: CASSLRGSNQPQHF. Full variable domain (remainder filled in from reference TRBV5-4 and TRBJ1-5): ETGVTQSPTHLIKTRGQQVTLRCSSQSGHNTVSWYQQALGQGPQFIFQYYREEENGRGNFPPRFSGLQFPNYSSELNVNALELDDSALYLCASSLRGSNQPQHFGDGTRLSIL.

This clone has a handful of counts. CDR3 DNA: TGTGCCAGCAGTTACACAGACGCCAAAAACATTCAGTACTTC. It codes for CASSYTDAKNIQYF. The rearrangement links TRBV6-5 to TRBJ2-4; the D is unclear. This CDR3 contains 14 residues. V gave up 2 bases and J gave up 1 base, with 6 bases separating them. Germline CDR1 reads MNHEY; CDR2 reads SVGAGI.

The V and J genes are TRBV30 and TRBJ2-2; TRBD2 matches at 7 bases. Germline CDR1 is GTSNPN and CDR2 is SVGIG (reference sequence). Trimming removed 4 bases from V and 4 bases from J; junction bases left unmatched: 3. This CDR3 region has 13 residues. The CDR3 region has the DNA TGTGCCTGGACCCCGGGGGGCACCGGGGAGCTGTTTTTT. Translated, it gives CAWTPGGTGELFF.

V usage is TRBV6-5 and J usage is TRBJ1-1; D perhaps matches TRBD1 (5 bases). Germline loops: CDR1 MNHEY, CDR2 SVGAGI. The CDR3 consists of 14 residues. V lost 1 base and J lost 1, with 7 bases in between. The CDR3 here is CASSYLGGNTEAFF. The CDR3 DNA follows: TGTGCCAGCAGTTACTTGGGGGGGAACACTGAAGCTTTCTTT.

The chain has TRBV2 and TRBJ2-5, with D perhaps matching TRBD2 (5 bases). CDR3 length: 13 residues. The V and J ends lost 6 bases and 4 bases respectively, with 12 bases between them. In germline, CDR1 is SNHLY, CDR2 FYNNEI. CDR3 in DNA: TGTGCCAGCAGGCCGGGGTTATCAGAGACCCAGTACTTC. Its translation: CASRPGLSETQYF.